A selection of T cell receptor beta chains follows, all from one sample in a study of response to subunit inactivated influenza vaccine. TCRdb passed the RT-PCR reads through MiXCR, listing each CDR3 protein once. The repertoire holds a few hundred thousand distinct CDR3 sequences, 14% seen once, with over 8.5% in the top ten. Source: PBMCs from blood, taken 11 to 12 days after vaccination. The receptors were gathered from a man aged 45 to 65 who received an inactivated influenza vaccine. The CDR3 runs from the conserved cysteine through the conserved F or W. D genes are given only for firm matches. For some rows the clone size is stated as once, few or many, or as a class when expanded; others skip it.

TRBV20-1	many	TRBJ1-5	-	CSAIGDSNQPQHF	TGCAGTGCCATAGGGGACAGCAATCAGCCCCAGCATTTT
TRBV28	few	TRBJ2-7	TRBD1	CASSLTPGTGRYEQYF	TGTGCCAGCAGTCTTACCCCCGGGACAGGGCGATACGAGCAGTACTTC
TRBV24-1	many	TRBJ2-3	-	CATSDPAGPSTDTQYF	TGTGCCACCAGTGACCCAGCGGGCCCTAGCACAGATACGCAGTATTTT
TRBV3-1	few	TRBJ2-7	TRBD1	CASSPGQGGSYEQYF	TGTGCCAGCAGCCCGGGACAGGGGGGATCCTACGAGCAGTACTTC
TRBV7-8	few	TRBJ2-7	TRBD2	CASSLRPGLAGEGYEQYF	TGTGCCAGCAGCCTCCGTCCGGGACTAGCGGGAGAAGGGTACGAGCAGTACTTC
TRBV12-3/TRBV12-4	few	TRBJ2-1	TRBD1	CASSLAGAGQDDNEQFF	TGTGCCAGCAGTTTAGCGGGCGCGGGACAGGATGACAATGAGCAGTTCTTC
TRBV29-1	few	TRBJ2-2	-	CSVNEGGQTGELFF	TGCAGCGTAAACGAGGGGGGGCAGACCGGGGAGCTGTTTTTT
TRBV4-2	-	TRBJ1-1	-	CASSQEVHRANTEAFF	TGTGCCAGCAGCCAAGAAGTGCACAGGGCGAACACTGAAGCTTTCTTT
TRBV7-8	-	TRBJ2-3	TRBD2	CASSLELTSGGDTQYF	TGTGCCAGCAGCTTAGAGCTGACTAGCGGAGGAGATACGCAGTATTTT
TRBV12-3/TRBV12-4	-	TRBJ2-7	TRBD1	CASSAHTGGVDLYF	TGTGCCAGCAGTGCCCATACAGGGGGCGTTGACCTGTACTTC
TRBV12-3/TRBV12-4	few	TRBJ2-7	-	CASRQGPLHEQYF	TGTGCCAGCAGACAGGGTCCTCTCCACGAGCAGTACTTC
TRBV9	-	TRBJ1-1	TRBD1	CASSVGGQGGTEAFF	TGTGCCAGCAGCGTAGGGGGACAGGGGGGCACTGAAGCTTTCTTT
TRBV10-2	-	TRBJ2-3	-	CASSESIGAPDTQYF	TGCGCCAGCAGTGAGTCTATCGGGGCCCCAGATACGCAGTATTTT
TRBV28	few	TRBJ1-6	TRBD1	CASRHGQGRNNSPLHF	TGTGCCAGCAGACACGGACAGGGACGGAATAATTCACCCCTCCACTTT
TRBV19	-	TRBJ2-2	-	CASSPRAIMGGELFF	TGTGCCAGTAGTCCTCGGGCCATAATGGGCGGGGAGCTGTTTTTT
TRBV5-6	many	TRBJ1-5	-	CASSLAASNSNQPQHF	TGTGCCAGCAGCTTGGCCGCCAGCAATAGCAATCAGCCCCAGCATTTT
TRBV4-3	-	TRBJ2-1	TRBD2	CASSRQRGGINEQFF	TGCGCCAGCAGCCGACAGCGGGGGGGAATCAATGAGCAGTTCTTC
TRBV29-1	few	TRBJ2-1	TRBD2	CTGVPGTSGSEQFF	TGCACCGGGGTCCCCGGGACTAGCGGGAGTGAGCAGTTCTTC
TRBV5-4	few	TRBJ2-1	-	CASSLGGMGYNEQFF	TGTGCCAGCAGCTTGGGTGGGATGGGGTACAATGAGCAGTTCTTC
TRBV18	-	TRBJ1-2	-	CASSPPEGTYGYTF	TGTGCCAGCTCACCACCGGAGGGCACCTATGGCTACACCTTC
TRBV19	-	TRBJ2-7	-	CASSIGGARNEQYF	TGTGCCAGTAGTATCGGGGGCGCGAGGAACGAGCAGTACTTC
TRBV5-8	few	TRBJ2-1	TRBD1	CASSLRGQGAEQFF	TGTGCCAGCAGCTTGCGGGGACAGGGGGCTGAGCAGTTCTTC
TRBV6-1	many	TRBJ1-5	-	CASRRGGNQPQHF	TGTGCCAGCCGGAGGGGAGGCAATCAGCCCCAGCATTTT
TRBV6-5	-	TRBJ2-1	TRBD1	CASSYADRGRGNEQFF	TGTGCCAGCAGTTACGCTGACAGGGGTAGAGGGAATGAGCAGTTCTTC
TRBV5-8	few	TRBJ2-1	-	CASSSSRGDHNEQFF	TGTGCCAGCAGCTCCTCTAGGGGCGATCACAATGAGCAGTTCTTC
TRBV11-2	many	TRBJ2-1	TRBD2	CASSPSGGEQFF	TGTGCCAGCAGCCCTAGCGGGGGTGAGCAGTTCTTC
TRBV11-2	-	TRBJ2-1	-	CASSFRQWGGNEQFF	TGTGCCAGCAGCTTCCGGCAGTGGGGAGGAAATGAGCAGTTCTTC
TRBV5-1	many	TRBJ2-2	-	CASSSTAPNTGELFF	TGCGCCAGCAGCTCGACAGCCCCGAACACCGGGGAGCTGTTTTTT
TRBV7-2	few	TRBJ1-1	-	CASSSLGRAWGTEAFF	TGTGCCAGCAGCTCCTTAGGCAGGGCTTGGGGCACTGAAGCTTTCTTT
TRBV5-1	many	TRBJ2-1	-	CASSLGRLENNEQFF	TGCGCCAGCAGCTTGGGGCGGCTAGAGAACAATGAGCAGTTCTTC
TRBV5-1	-	TRBJ2-7	TRBD1	CASSLGRSGTGGDEQYF	TGCGCCAGCAGCTTGGGTCGGTCTGGGACAGGGGGTGACGAGCAGTACTTC
TRBV20-1	few	TRBJ1-6	-	CSARNARVESPLHF	TGCAGTGCTAGGAATGCCAGGGTCGAATCACCCCTCCACTTT
TRBV7-8	few	TRBJ2-1	-	CASSLPLRLRTYNEQFF	TGTGCCAGCAGCCTACCTTTGAGACTACGTACTTACAATGAGCAGTTCTTC
TRBV28	many	TRBJ2-2	-	CATRRTNTGELFF	TGTGCCACCCGACGTACGAACACCGGGGAGCTGTTTTTT